This is a list of T cell receptor beta chains from one sample in a study of T cell responses to AZD1222 COVID-19 vaccine. Profiled with immunoSEQ multiplex PCR; TCRdb holds only in-frame clones, not every one. This table has about 200,000 clones, approximately 93% appearing once. The material was peripheral blood, obtained 28 days after the second AZD1222 dose. Receptor source: an adult who received the AZD1222 COVID-19 vaccine. Each CDR3 is given with its conserved first and last residue. The D gene is left open where the match is weak. Rows give clone size only sometimes, using once, few, many, or a class for an expanded clone.

. 10 TRBJ1-1 TRBV23-1 . TGCGCCAGCAGTTTCCCTGAAGCTTTCTTT CASSFPEAFF
. 15 TRBJ1-6 TRBV6-5 . TGTGCCAGCAGCCCCGAGAGCTCCTATAATTCACCCCTCCACTTT CASSPESSYNSPLHF
few 12 TRBJ2-7 TRBV7-3 . TGTGCCAGCAGCTTACAGCCTCCCGAGCAGTACTTC CASSLQPPEQYF
. 15 TRBJ1-1 TRBV5-4 TRBD1 TGTGCCAGCAGCGGGGGGACAGGGGGCAAGACTGAAGCTTTCTTT CASSGGTGGKTEAFF
. 15 TRBJ2-6 TRBV7-3 . TGTGCCAGCAGCTTGGACGTTTCCGGGGCCAACGTCCTGACTTTC CASSLDVSGANVLTF
. 14 TRBJ1-1 TRBV6-5 TRBD1 TGTGCCAGCATAAGGGGGCGGGCCGCCACTGAAGCTTTCTTT CASIRGRAATEAFF
. 12 TRBJ2-5 TRBV4-1 . TGCGCCAGCAGCCAAGTTGAAGAGACCCAGTACTTC CASSQVEETQYF
. 14 TRBJ2-2 TRBV5-1 . TGCGCCAGCCGCCAGTTCGGGGACACCGGGGAGCTGTTTTTT CASRQFGDTGELFF
. 14 TRBJ1-2 TRBV2 . TGTGCCAGCAGTGAAGCGAGTTCTGATCGGGGCTACACCTTC CASSEASSDRGYTF
. 14 TRBJ1-4 TRBV6-1 . TGTGCCAGCAGTGAGAGTGGGCTCGAGGAAAAACTGTTTTTT CASSESGLEEKLFF
once 16 TRBJ2-1 TRBV10-2 TRBD2 TGCGCCAGCAGGGGAGGAAGCGGGGATCCCCGGGGTGAGCAGTTCTTC CASRGGSGDPRGEQFF
once 11 TRBJ2-2 TRBV19 . TGTGCCAGTAGTAGAGCCGGGGAGCTGTTTTTT CASSRAGELFF
. 13 TRBJ2-5 TRBV5-4 TRBD1 TGTGCCAGCAGTCCCGGACAGGTTGAGACCCAGTACTTC CASSPGQVETQYF
. 17 TRBJ1-6 TRBV13 TRBD1 TGTGCCAGCAGCACCCTACACGGACAGGGGGCTTTTTCACCCCTCCACTTT CASSTLHGQGAFSPLHF
once 17 TRBJ2-3 TRBV9 . TGTGCCAGCAGACCCCCCCCCAAAGTAAATCAAACAGATACGCAGTATTTT CASRPPPKVNQTDTQYF
once 15 TRBJ1-2 TRBV5-1 TRBD1 TGCGCCAGCAGCGCGGGACAGGGGAGCAGAGCTGGCTACACCTTC CASSAGQGSRAGYTF
. 19 TRBJ1-5 TRBV4-1 . TGCGCCAGCAGCCAAGACCCAGGCGCGTTTTCCAGAAGCAATCAGCCCCAGCATTTT CASSQDPGAFSRSNQPQHF
. 14 TRBJ1-1 TRBV4-3 . TGCGCCAGCAGCCTTGGGCAGGGAAACACTGAAGCTTTCTTT CASSLGQGNTEAFF
. 15 TRBJ1-5 TRBV5-8 . TGTGCCAGCAGTGCCGGGACGAATAGCAATCAGCCCCAGCATTTT CASSAGTNSNQPQHF
. 15 TRBJ1-2 TRBV2 TRBD1 TGTGCCAGCAGCGCGGCCGGGACAGCTACTTATGGCTACACCTTC CASSAAGTATYGYTF
once 13 TRBJ1-2 TRBV28 . TGTGCCAGCCTTTCTGGGGGGCGGGGTGGCTACACCTTC CASLSGGRGGYTF
. 15 TRBJ1-5 TRBV3-1/TRBV3-2 TRBD1 TGTGCCAGCAGCCCGGGGACAGGGGGCAATCAGCCCCAGCATTTT CASSPGTGGNQPQHF
. 15 TRBJ2-5 TRBV7-3 . TGTGCCAGCAGCCCAGGAGGGGCGCGGGGAGAGACCCAGTACTTC CASSPGGARGETQYF
. 15 TRBJ1-2 TRBV7-2 TRBD1 TGTGCCAGCAGCTCCTATCAGGGGGTACAGTATGGCTACACCTTC CASSSYQGVQYGYTF
. 19 TRBJ1-5 TRBV19 TRBD1 TGTGCCAGTAGTATCGGGACAGGCCGTGTTCTATATAGCAATCAGCCCCAGCATTTT CASSIGTGRVLYSNQPQHF
. 15 TRBJ1-2 TRBV3-1/TRBV3-2 . TGTGCCAGCAGCCACCTAGTCGTTGCGGGCTATGGCTACACCTTC CASSHLVVAGYGYTF
. 13 TRBJ1-1 TRBV24-1 TRBD1 TGTGCCACCATGGGACAGAAGAACACTGAAGCTTTCTTT CATMGQKNTEAFF
. 15 TRBJ1-5 TRBV6-1 TRBD1 TGTGCCAGCAGTGAAATGGCAGGGGGAGGGCAGCCCCAGCATTTT CASSEMAGGGQPQHF
. 13 TRBJ1-5 TRBV18 . TGTGCCAGCTCACCACCAGGGGAGCAGCCCCAGCATTTT CASSPPGEQPQHF
. 15 TRBJ1-4 TRBV6-5 . TGTGCCAGCAGAGGCCTCAACAACGGGCATGAAAAACTGTTTTTT CASRGLNNGHEKLFF
. 14 TRBJ2-7 TRBV6-6 . TGTGCCAGCAGCCTTGAAGACGCTTGGAGGGAGCAGTACTTC CASSLEDAWREQYF
. 15 TRBJ1-6 TRBV6-2/TRBV6-3 . TGTGCCAGCAGTTACCGGGGCTCCTATAATTCACCCCTCCACTTT CASSYRGSYNSPLHF
. 14 TRBJ2-5 TRBV7-2 . TGTGCCAGCAGCTTATTTGGGGGGCAGGAGACCCAGTACTTC CASSLFGGQETQYF
. 12 TRBJ1-2 TRBV7-9 . TGTGCCAGCAGCTTAGATCACTATGGCTACACCTTC CASSLDHYGYTF
. 13 TRBJ2-7 TRBV19 . TGTGCCAGTAGTGTTGGGACCTCCTACGAGCAGTACTTC CASSVGTSYEQYF
. 15 TRBJ1-2 TRBV4-3 . TGCGCCAGCAGCCGAAATAGTGGGACGGGCTATGGCTACACCTTC CASSRNSGTGYGYTF
once 16 TRBJ2-5 TRBV6-1 . TGTGCCAGCAGTGTCGGAGACCTTCCGTACCAAGAGACCCAGTACTTC CASSVGDLPYQETQYF
. 13 TRBJ1-1 TRBV7-6 . TGTGCCAGCAGCTTAGCGTATCGCACTGAAGCTTTCTTT CASSLAYRTEAFF